This T cell receptor (beta chain) was documented in a study of T cell responses to AZD1222 COVID-19 vaccine. About the study: Pooled samples include second doses given at about 4 or 12 weeks.

The table came from immunoSEQ multiplex PCR; TCRdb's copy has only in-frame clones and leaves some out. The table shows more than 150,000 clones, with around 94% occurring only once. Study-level points and caveats: The study found Spike-specific TCR breadth and depth rose after two AZD1222 doses. The donor group comprised mostly white British people and more females; the analysis possibly underestimated clonal diversity.

V lost 7 bases, J lost 5 bases, and 6 bases lay in between. The CDR3 spans 11 residues. Germline CDR1 is MDHEN and CDR2 is SYDVKM. Points on this clone: The antigen is unknown.

V is TRBV28 and J is TRBJ1-5; D is ambiguous. The material sequenced was peripheral blood, taken on day 0 of AZD1222 vaccination. This clonotype originated in an adult in good health. CDR3 sequence (DNA): TGTGCCAGCACCGCTCATCAGCCCCAGCATTTT. Residues: CASTAHQPQHF.